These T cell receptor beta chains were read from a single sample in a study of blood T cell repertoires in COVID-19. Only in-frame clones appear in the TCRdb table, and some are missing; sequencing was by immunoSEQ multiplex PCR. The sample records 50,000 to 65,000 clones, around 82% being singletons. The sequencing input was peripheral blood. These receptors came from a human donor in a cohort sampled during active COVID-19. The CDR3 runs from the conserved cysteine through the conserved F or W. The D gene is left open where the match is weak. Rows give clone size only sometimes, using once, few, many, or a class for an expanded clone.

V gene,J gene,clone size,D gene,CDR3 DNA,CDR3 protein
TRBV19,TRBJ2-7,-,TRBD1,TGTGCCAGTAGTCCCTTTACAGGGGCCCTCTCCTACGAGCAGTACTTC,CASSPFTGALSYEQYF
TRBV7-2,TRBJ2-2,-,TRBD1,TGTGCCAGCAGCACGGGACAGACTTTGAACACCGGGGAGCTGTTTTTT,CASSTGQTLNTGELFF
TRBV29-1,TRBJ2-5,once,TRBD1,TGCAGCGTTGAACCCCAGGGGGCCGAGACCCAGTACTTC,CSVEPQGAETQYF
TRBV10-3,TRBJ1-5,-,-,TGTGCCATCAGTGATTTTGCAGGGAATCAGCCCCAGCATTTT,CAISDFAGNQPQHF
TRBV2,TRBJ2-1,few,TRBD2,TGTGCCAGCAGTGAAGGTCTAGCGGGAGGGGATGAGCAGTTCTTC,CASSEGLAGGDEQFF
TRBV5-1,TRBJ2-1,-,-,TGCGCCAGCAGCTTAACTTCTAGCTCCTACAATGAGCAGTTCTTC,CASSLTSSSYNEQFF
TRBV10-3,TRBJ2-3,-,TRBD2,TGTGCCATCAGTGCGCGCGGGGGGGCCACAGATACGCAGTATTTT,CAISARGGATDTQYF
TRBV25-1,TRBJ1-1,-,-,TGTGCCAGCAGTGAATCAACAGGGTACACTGAAGCTTTCTTT,CASSESTGYTEAFF
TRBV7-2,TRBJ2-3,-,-,TGTGCCAGCAGCTTAGTCAGGTTTAGCACAGATACGCAGTATTTT,CASSLVRFSTDTQYF
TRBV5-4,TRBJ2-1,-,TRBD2,TGTGCCAGCACCACGGGTAGCGGGGGCTACAATGAGCAGTTCTTC,CASTTGSGGYNEQFF
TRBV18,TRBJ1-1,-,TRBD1,TGTGCCAGCTCACCGGTCGGGACAGGGGGCAAAACTGAAGCTTTCTTT,CASSPVGTGGKTEAFF
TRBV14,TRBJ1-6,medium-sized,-,TGTGCCAGCAGCCAATTAATCCGGGGGGCCCTCCACTTT,CASSQLIRGALHF
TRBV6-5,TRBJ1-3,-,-,TGTGCCAGCAAAACGGGGTTTTCTGGAAACACCATATATTTT,CASKTGFSGNTIYF
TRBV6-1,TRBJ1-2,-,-,TGTGCCAGCAGTGAAGCGTCCAGGAACTATGGCTACACCTTC,CASSEASRNYGYTF
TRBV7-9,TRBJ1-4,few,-,TGTGCCAGCAGCCAACCCCCAGATAATGAAAAACTGTTTTTT,CASSQPPDNEKLFF
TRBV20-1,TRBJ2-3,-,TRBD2,TGCAGTGCTAGTCGGTTAGCGGGGGCCCGCACAGATACGCAGTATTTT,CSASRLAGARTDTQYF
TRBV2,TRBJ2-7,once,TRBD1,TGTGCCAGCAGCCCCTGGGACAGGGTGCCCGAGCAGTACTTC,CASSPWDRVPEQYF
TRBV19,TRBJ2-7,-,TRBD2,TGTGCCAGTAGTTCCCCTTCTAGCGGGGGGGTCTACGAGCAGTACTTC,CASSSPSSGGVYEQYF
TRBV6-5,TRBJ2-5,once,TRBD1,TGTGCCAGCAGCCGGGACAGACGGGAGACCCAGTACTTC,CASSRDRRETQYF
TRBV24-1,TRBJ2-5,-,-,TGTGCCACCAGTGATCCCAGCGTCGACGGCGGGGAGACCCAGTACTTC,CATSDPSVDGGETQYF
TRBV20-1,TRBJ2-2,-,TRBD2,TGCAGTGCTAGTTTGAGCGGGGGATCCGGGGAGCTGTTTTTT,CSASLSGGSGELFF
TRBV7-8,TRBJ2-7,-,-,TGTGCCAGCAGCTTACTCAGGGGCGCTTCCTACGAGCAGTACTTC,CASSLLRGASYEQYF
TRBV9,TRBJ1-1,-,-,TGTGCCAGCAGCAGAGAGTCAATGAACACTGAAGCTTTCTTT,CASSRESMNTEAFF
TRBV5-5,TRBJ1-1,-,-,TGTGCCAGCAGCTTGACCCGGGGGACTGCCCATGAAGCTTTCTTT,CASSLTRGTAHEAFF
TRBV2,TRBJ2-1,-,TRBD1,TGTGCCAGCAGTCAAACACGGACAGGGAATGAGCAGTTCTTC,CASSQTRTGNEQFF
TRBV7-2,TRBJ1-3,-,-,TGTGCCAGCAGCTTAGGGCCGTTCGTCTCTGGAAACACCATATATTTT,CASSLGPFVSGNTIYF
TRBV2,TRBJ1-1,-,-,TGTGCCAGCAGTGAAAATATGAACACTGAAGCTTTCTTT,CASSENMNTEAFF
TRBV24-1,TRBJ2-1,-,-,TGTGCCACCAGTGACCCCGGACGAAGGGGCCGCAATGAGCAGTTCTTC,CATSDPGRRGRNEQFF
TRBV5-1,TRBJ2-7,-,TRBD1,TGCGCCAGCGCGTCCGGGACAGGGCCTTACGAGCAGTACTTC,CASASGTGPYEQYF
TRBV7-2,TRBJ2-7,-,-,TGTGCCAGCAGCGGGCGGACGGAGGCCTACGAGCAGTACTTC,CASSGRTEAYEQYF
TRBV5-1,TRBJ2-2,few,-,TGCGCCAGCAGCCGAAAACAGGGTACTGACGGGGAGCTGTTTTTT,CASSRKQGTDGELFF
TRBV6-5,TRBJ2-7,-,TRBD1,TGTGCCAGCAGTCGACAGGGAACCACCTACGAGCAGTACTTC,CASSRQGTTYEQYF
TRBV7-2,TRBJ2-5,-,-,TGTGCCAGCAGCTTGGGGGGACAGACTAAGACCCAGTACTTC,CASSLGGQTKTQYF
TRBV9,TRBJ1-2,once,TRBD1,TGTGCCAGCAGCGTAGACAGGACAGGGGGCTACACCTTC,CASSVDRTGGYTF
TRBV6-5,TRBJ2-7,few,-,TGTGCCCCGGCAGGGACGGACAGCCGACACGAGCAGTACTTC,CAPAGTDSRHEQYF
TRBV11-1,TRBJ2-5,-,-,TGTGCCAGCAGCCGCCGAAGCGCAATAATTAGAGAGACCCAGTACTTC,CASSRRSAIIRETQYF
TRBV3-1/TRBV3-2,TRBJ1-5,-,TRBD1,TGTGCCAGCAGCCAAGGACAGGGAATGGGGCCCCAGCATTTT,CASSQGQGMGPQHF
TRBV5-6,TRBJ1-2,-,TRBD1,TGTGCCAGCAGCTGGGACAGGGGGTTTGCTGGCTACACCTTC,CASSWDRGFAGYTF
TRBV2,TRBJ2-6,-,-,TGTGCCAGCAGTGTCTGGGGCACTGGGGCCAACGTCCTGACTTTC,CASSVWGTGANVLTF
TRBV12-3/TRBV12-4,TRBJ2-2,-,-,TGTGCCAGCAGTCCTAGTAACACCGGGGAGCTGTTTTTT,CASSPSNTGELFF
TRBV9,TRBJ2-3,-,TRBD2,TGTGCCAGCAGCGGGCTAGCGGCTAGCACAGATACGCAGTATTTT,CASSGLAASTDTQYF
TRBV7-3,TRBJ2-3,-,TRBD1,TGTGCCAGCAGCTTACCCGGACAGGGTCGCGCAGATACGCAGTATTTT,CASSLPGQGRADTQYF
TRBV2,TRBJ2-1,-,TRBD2,TGTGCCAGCAGTAAAGGGGGTACTAGCGGCAATGAGCAGTTCTTC,CASSKGGTSGNEQFF
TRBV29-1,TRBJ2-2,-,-,TGCAGCGTTGGTAGATCCTCCGGGGAGCTGTTTTTT,CSVGRSSGELFF
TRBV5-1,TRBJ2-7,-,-,TGCGCCAGCAGCCTTTGGGGGACATTGAACTACGAGCAGTACTTC,CASSLWGTLNYEQYF
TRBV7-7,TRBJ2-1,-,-,TGTGCCAGCAGCCCCGGGCTGGGAGCTACCTACAATGAGCAGTTCTTC,CASSPGLGATYNEQFF
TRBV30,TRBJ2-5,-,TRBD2,TGTGCCTGGAAGGCTAGCGGGACGGAGACCCAGTACTTC,CAWKASGTETQYF
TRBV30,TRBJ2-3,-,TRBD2,TGTGCCTCGAGGCGGGGGGGCTCTAGCACAGATACGCAGTATTTT,CASRRGGSSTDTQYF
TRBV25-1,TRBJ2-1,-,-,TGTGCCAGCAGTGAGGGTCGGGGACACCCTTTCTCCTACAATGAGCAGTTCTTC,CASSEGRGHPFSYNEQFF
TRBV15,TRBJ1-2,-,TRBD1,TGTGCCACCAGCTCCGGACAGGGGTACAACTATGGCTACACCTTC,CATSSGQGYNYGYTF
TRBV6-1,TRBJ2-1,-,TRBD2,TGTGCCAGCAGTGGTCTGACTAGCGGGCGCTACAATGAGCAGTTCTTC,CASSGLTSGRYNEQFF
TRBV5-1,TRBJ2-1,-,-,TGCGCCAGCAGCTTGGGACAGGCAGACTACAATGAGCAGTTCTTC,CASSLGQADYNEQFF
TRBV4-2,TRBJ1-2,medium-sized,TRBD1,TGTGCCAGCAGCCCTGCGCTGACAGGGGGCTACACCTTC,CASSPALTGGYTF
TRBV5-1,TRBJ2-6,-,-,TGCGCCAGCAGCCACAGAAGCTCTGGGGCCAACGTCCTGACTTTC,CASSHRSSGANVLTF
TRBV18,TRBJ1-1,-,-,TGTGCCAGCTCACCGATTAGCACTGAAGCTTTCTTT,CASSPISTEAFF